This TCR beta chain derives from a study of post-analysis software for immune sequencing data. In the study overall: Courses of disease covered relapsing-remitting, secondary progressive and progressive-relapsing multiple sclerosis.

The TCR beta cDNA libraries carried unique molecular identifiers. TCRdb passed the PCR reads through MiXCR, listing each CDR3 protein once. The sample records around 250,000 distinct CDR3 sequences, around 34% being singletons. Findings and limits, study-wide: Among roughly five TRBV segments more frequent in patients than controls were TRBV5-6, TRBV5-1 and TRBV20-1.

Germline CDR1 is SNHLY and CDR2 is FYNNEI. The CDR3 totals 13 residues. The junction had 3 bases not matched to a gene; V was cut back by 6 bases and J by 2 bases. This clonotype showed up many times. Its target is unknown. The origin of this receptor is a girl between 10 and 17 years old with multiple sclerosis. Sequencing was carried out using blood. The chain combines TRBV2 with TRBJ1-2, with 7 bases fitting TRBD1. The CDR3 coding sequence is TGTGCCAGCAGGGACAGGTGGAACTATGGCTACACCTTC. This gives the protein CASRDRWNYGYTF. The full variable domain, rest sourced from reference TRBV2 and TRBJ1-2, is EPEVTQTPSHQVTQMGQEVILRCVPISNHLYFYWYRQILGQKVEFLVSFYNNEISEKSEIFDDQFSVERPDGSNFTLKIRSTKLEDSAMYFCASRDRWNYGYTFGSGTRLTVV.